This TCR beta chain was retrieved from a study of graft-versus-host responses after intestinal transplantation. Study overall: The transplants performed in recipients were multivisceral, liver-intestinal, or isolated intestinal. General study findings and limits: In recipient marrow, GvH clones were found, and some appeared first in ileum or blood. The study associated peak circulating GvH clone levels with early post-transplant HvG declines. Graft-donor T cell macrochimerism in patients accompanied high graft-versus-host to host-versus-graft clonal ratios in allografts.

Measured with immunoSEQ multiplex PCR; TCRdb has only the in-frame clones, and not every one. The sample has 80,000 to 95,000 clones, 85% to 95% seen once. This clone appeared a single time. Its cognate antigen is unknown. This CDR3 has 14 residues. Trimming stripped 1 base from V and 5 bases from J, with 11 bases between. Germline CDR1 reads MDHEN; CDR2 reads SYDVKM. V usage is TRBV28 and J usage is TRBJ1-1; the D gene is possibly TRBD1 (6 bases). The material was unstimulated CD8+ T cells sorted from spleen or lymph node cells, obtained before intestinal transplant. This TCR came from a human donor who received an intestinal transplant. The CDR3 DNA reads TGTGCCAGCAGTTTATCCAGGGGTGGAACTGAAGCTTTCTTT. Translation: CASSLSRGGTEAFF.